This TCR beta chain was profiled in a study of blood T cell repertoires in COVID-19. At the level of the study: In each case, the material was cDNA or gDNA derived from T cells, B-cell-depleted T cells, or PBMCs.

This clone was seen more than once but under ten times. Here immunoSEQ multiplex PCR was the method, and the copy in TCRdb shows in-frame clones only, minus some. The sample carries a few hundred thousand clones, roughly 86% recorded once. The V and J ends lost 5 bases and 4 bases, in that order; junction bases with no gene match: 8. The CDR3 runs 15 residues. The germline V gene encodes CDR1 MNHEY and CDR2 SMNVEV (reference sequence). Sequencing used peripheral blood. The rearrangement joins TRBV27 to TRBJ1-2, with 9 bases aligning to TRBD1. The clonotype was recovered from a woman in her fifties or sixties with acute or convalescent COVID-19. The CDR3 sequence: CASSPWDRAIYGYTF. Written as DNA, the CDR3 is TGTGCCAGCAGTCCATGGGACAGGGCTATCTATGGCTACACCTTC.